The 23 T cell receptor beta chains given below trace back to one sample, sequenced in a study of blood T cells in healthy people across ages. The use of a sample-barcoded 5' primer and a J-beta primer mix characterized a second PCR of about 6 to 12 cycles. TCRdb itself ran the 5' RACE reads through MiXCR, one entry per CDR3 protein. The sample holds about 1.6 million distinct CDR3 sequences, about 35% seen once. The sample comprised blood. The receptors stem from a woman aged 25 to 39 in good health.

There are many counts of this clonotype. This CDR3 is CASSQTGLAGQETQYF. The CDR3 DNA follows: TGCGCCAGCAGCCAAACGGGACTAGCGGGACAAGAGACCCAGTACTTC. The chain joins TRBV4-1 to TRBJ2-5; 13 nucleotides agree with TRBD2. The CDR3 runs to 16 residues. The germline gives CDR1 MGHRA, CDR2 YSYEKL. Germline trimming cut 2 bases from V and 2 bases from J; bases unmatched to any gene: 2.

This clonotype occurred a few times. A much larger clone is a single base away; this may be a read error. The rearrangement links TRBV28 to TRBJ2-3, with TRBD2 matching 13 bases. The V and J ends lost 4 bases and 4 bases, in that order; junction bases with no gene match: 2. The germline V gene encodes CDR1 MDHEN and CDR2 SYDVKM. The CDR3 length is 15 residues. CDR3: CASSWTSGSPDTQYF. The CDR3 DNA reads as TGTGCCAGCAGTTGGACTAGCGGGAGCCCAGATACGCAGTATTTT.

V is TRBV5-1 and J is TRBJ2-7, with TRBD1 identical over 8 bases. This CDR3 comprises 14 residues. V lost 1 base, J lost 5 bases, and 5 bases stayed unmatched. Germline CDR1 reads SGHRS; CDR2 reads YFSETQ. CDR3 in DNA: TGCGCCAGCAGCTTGCTGGGACAGGTGGACGAGCAGTACTTC. Translating it yields CASSLLGQVDEQYF. Based on the CDR3 plus reference TRBV5-1 and TRBJ2-7, the full variable domain is KAGVTQTPRYLIKTRGQQVTLSCSPISGHRSVSWYQQTPGQGLQFLFEYFSETQRNKGNFPGRFSGRQFSNSRSEMNVSTLELGDSALYLCASSLLGQVDEQYFGPGTRLTVT.

The gene calls are TRBV20-1 and TRBJ2-1; possible D gene TRBD1, 5 bases. The CDR3 consists of 14 residues. V was clipped by 0 bases and J by 4 bases, with 10 bases between them. Germline CDR1 DFQATT, CDR2 SNEGSKA (reference sequence). This chain's CDR3 is CSARETGPYNEQFF. CDR3 DNA sequence: TGCAGTGCTAGAGAAACAGGACCGTACAATGAGCAGTTCTTC.

The V and J genes are TRBV6-5 and TRBJ2-5, with D hard to call. Trimming stripped 3 bases from V and 3 bases from J, with 8 bases between. The CDR3 is 13 residues long. Germline V gene lookup returns CDR1 MNHEY and CDR2 SVGAGI. The CDR3 nucleotides are TGTGCCAGCAGTTATATCACCGAAGAGACCCAGTACTTC. Its translation: CASSYITEETQYF.

The chain combines TRBV7-9 with TRBJ1-2; the D gene is possibly TRBD1 (5 bases). Germline CDR1 SEHNR, CDR2 FQNEAQ (reference sequence). The CDR3 length is 17 residues. The V end lost 6 bases, the J end lost 1 base, and 21 bases lay between the germline ends. The CDR3, as DNA: TGTGCCAGCAGTTTCACACCGACAGTCATCATTAACTATGGCTACACCTTC. Encoded protein: CASSFTPTVIINYGYTF.

To note about this clonotype: Just one base apart from a much larger clone, this may be a read error. The chain has TRBV5-1 and TRBJ2-6; D is possibly TRBD1 (5 bases). Per the germline V gene, CDR1 is SGHRS and CDR2 is YFSETQ. The CDR3 is 15 amino acids. The CDR3 nucleotides are TGCGCCAGCAGCTTTGACCCGTCTGGGGCCGACGTCCTGACTTTC. It specifies CASSFDPSGADVLTF. The full variable domain, in which reference TRBV5-1 and TRBJ2-6 provide the parts outside the CDR3, is KAGVTQTPRYLIKTRGQQVTLSCSPISGHRSVSWYQQTPGQGLQFLFEYFSETQRNKGNFPGRFSGRQFSNSRSEMNVSTLELGDSALYLCASSFDPSGADVLTFGAGSRLTVL.

The rearrangement uses TRBV18 and TRBJ2-7; 8 bases line up with TRBD1. Per germline, CDR1 KGHSH and CDR2 LQKENI. After removal of 2 bases from V and 5 bases from J, the junction contained 8 bases not matched to a gene. The CDR3 totals 15 residues. This chain's CDR3 is CASSPAKGQGNEQYF. The CDR3 coding sequence is TGTGCCAGCTCACCAGCTAAAGGACAGGGAAACGAGCAGTACTTC.

The chain has TRBV5-1 and TRBJ2-3; D assignment may be TRBD1 or TRBD2 (5 bases each). Germline V gene data show CDR1 as SGHRS and CDR2 as YFSETQ. Trimming cost V 3 bases and J 4 bases, with 15 bases left between them. The CDR3 extends over 15 amino acids. The CDR3 loop reads CASSSRGTGADTQYF. In DNA form, the CDR3 reads TGCGCCAGCAGCTCGCGAGGGACGGGCGCAGATACGCAGTATTTT.

The chain couples TRBV4-1 to TRBJ1-1; 7 bases fit TRBD1. The CDR3 runs 16 residues. Germline V lookup: CDR1 MGHRA, CDR2 YSYEKL. Unmatched junction bases numbered 7, after V lost 3 bases and J lost 0 bases. Here the CDR3 DNA reads TGCGCCAGCAGCCAGAAAGCCGGGACAGTGAACACTGAAGCTTTCTTT. Translated, it gives CASSQKAGTVNTEAFF.

For this clonotype: This could be a read error, since a much larger clone is one nucleotide away. The rearrangement joins TRBV6-1 to TRBJ2-7; D is ambiguous. This CDR3 contains 13 residues. Germline V gene sequence: CDR1 MNHNS, CDR2 SASEGT. V was clipped by 8 bases and J by 8 bases, with 19 bases between them. The DNA of the CDR3 is TGTGCCAGCTCATTGACACCCTACGTGAAGCAGTACTTC. Translation gives CASSLTPYVKQYF.

This clonotype was counted between two and nine times. The chain is built from TRBV4-1 and TRBJ2-7; 9 nucleotides line up with TRBD1. Trimming at V came to 0 bases and at J to 2 bases, leaving 5 bases not matched to a gene. CDR1 is MGHRA, CDR2 YSYEKL, per germline. There are 16 residues in the CDR3. CDR3 sequence: CASSQDRDRDPYEQYF. CDR3 nucleotide sequence: TGCGCCAGCAGCCAAGATCGGGACAGGGACCCCTACGAGCAGTACTTC.

This clonotype showed up just a few times. The chain uses TRBV12-3 or TRBV12-4 and TRBJ1-4, with 8 bases that match TRBD1. The CDR3 is 14 amino acids. After removal of 2 bases from V and 11 bases from J, the junction contained 7 bases not matched to a gene. CDR3 nucleotide sequence: TGTGCCAGCAGTTTAACAATGGGGGACAGGAAACTGTTTTTT. Its protein product is CASSLTMGDRKLFF.

V gene TRBV29-1 combines with J gene TRBJ1-2; D not resolved. Germline CDR1 reads SQVTM; CDR2 reads ANQGSEA. This CDR3 is built from 12 residues. Deletions cut 3 bases from V and 4 bases from J, with 9 bases between. In DNA, the CDR3 is TGCAGCGTTGACAGCCGGATCTATGGCTACACCTTC. Translated, it gives CSVDSRIYGYTF.

The chain links TRBV28 to TRBJ2-1; 7 bases map to TRBD2. The germline CDR1 and CDR2 sequences are MDHEN and SYDVKM. The CDR3 is 14 amino acids. V gave up 6 bases and J gave up 6 bases; unmatched junction bases: 8. Here the CDR3 DNA reads TGTGCCAGCAGCCGCGCAGGACTAGGCAATGAGCAGTTCTTC. Residues: CASSRAGLGNEQFF.

The J gene is TRBJ2-3, the V gene TRBV13; 13 nucleotides align to TRBD2. The length of the CDR3 is 18 residues. Trimming at V came to 6 bases and at J to 5 bases, leaving 14 bases not matched to a gene. CDR1 is PRHDT and CDR2 is FYEKMQ in the germline V gene (reference sequence). CDR3 loop: CASSQSRQLAGGQDTQYF. The CDR3 DNA reads TGTGCCAGCAGTCAATCCCGGCAACTAGCGGGAGGGCAAGATACGCAGTATTTT. Together with reference TRBV13 and TRBJ2-3, the CDR3 gives the full variable domain: AAGVIQSPRHLIKEKRETATLKCYPIPRHDTVYWYQQGPGQDPQFLISFYEKMQSDKGSIPDRFSAQQFSDYHSELNMSSLELGDSALYFCASSQSRQLAGGQDTQYFGPGTRLTVL.

This clonotype was seen ten or more times. At one end the junction does not follow the germline gene, possibly because of a read error. The chain uses TRBV5-1 and TRBJ1-5, with a tentative D call TRBD1 (5 bases). Germline V gene lookup returns CDR1 SGHRS and CDR2 YFSETQ. CDR3 length: 15 residues. The CDR3 is CASSLSAGGNQPQHF. For the CDR3, the DNA is TGTGCCAGCAGTTTATCGGCGGGGGGCAATCAGCCCCAGCATTTT. The full variable domain, its missing parts supplied by reference TRBV5-1 and TRBJ1-5, is KAGVTQTPRYLIKTRGQQVTLSCSPISGHRSVSWYQQTPGQGLQFLFEYFSETQRNKGNFPGRFSGRQFSNSRSEMNVSTLELGDSALYLCASSLSAGGNQPQHFGDGTRLSIL.

This clonotype was seen only a few times. V usage is TRBV5-1 and J usage is TRBJ1-2; possibly TRBD1 for D (6 bases). There are 14 residues in the CDR3. Germline V gene lookup returns CDR1 SGHRS and CDR2 YFSETQ. Trimming removed 4 bases from V and 6 bases from J, with 16 bases in between. As DNA, the CDR3 is TGCGCCAGCAGCCCAGGGGAGAAGGAGCATGGCTACACCTTC. Translating it yields CASSPGEKEHGYTF.

This clonotype was counted many times. CDR3 loop: CSVEVPLGSGTINEQFF. CDR3 DNA sequence: TGCAGCGTTGAAGTTCCCCTGGGTAGCGGGACTATTAATGAGCAGTTCTTC. The chain recombines TRBV29-1 with TRBJ2-1; 8 bases agree with TRBD2. CDR1 is SQVTM and CDR2 is ANQGSEA in the germline V gene. The CDR3 consists of 17 residues. With 1 base clipped from V and 7 bases from J, the junction kept 15 bases outside the gene matches.

V is TRBV7-9 and J is TRBJ1-3; TRBD1 might be the D (5 bases). The CDR3 is 15 amino acids. The V gene lost 1 base and the J gene lost 6 bases, with 13 bases spanning the gap. The V gene's germline CDR1 is SEHNR and CDR2 FQNEAQ (reference sequence). In DNA form, the CDR3 reads TGTGCCAGCAGCTTAGGCATAGGGGATTCAAACACCATATATTTT. Translating gives CASSLGIGDSNTIYF.

This chain joins TRBV20-1 and TRBJ2-6, with D hard to call. With 3 bases removed from V and 0 bases from J, the gap between germline ends came to 36 bases. Germline V lookup: CDR1 DFQATT, CDR2 SNEGSKA (reference sequence). The CDR3 totals 24 residues. Here the CDR3 reads CSASSPQQGNEQFLGLSGANVLTF. The CDR3 DNA reads TGCAGTGCTAGCAGCCCACAACAAGGGAATGAGCAGTTCTTGGGCCTCTCTGGGGCCAACGTCCTGACTTTC.

The chain joins TRBV12-3 or TRBV12-4 to TRBJ2-3; D possibly corresponds to TRBD1 (7 bases). The germline V and J ends were trimmed by 2 bases and 4 bases, with 16 bases remaining between them. This CDR3 has 16 amino acids. The CDR3 protein is CASSLRQGGSADTQYF. In DNA form, the CDR3 reads TGTGCCAGCAGTTTAAGACAGGGAGGTAGCGCAGATACGCAGTATTTT.

The chain recombines TRBV2 with TRBJ1-6; D is unclear. Germline-derived CDR1 and CDR2 are SNHLY and FYNNEI. The CDR3 is made up of 13 amino acids. Trimming left V 8 bases short and J 8 bases short, with 13 bases between. CDR3 sequence: CASGENKDSPLHF. In nucleotides, the CDR3 is TGTGCCAGCGGCGAGAATAAGGATTCACCCCTCCACTTT.